Given below is one T cell receptor (beta chain) in context. Looked up from germline, CDR1 is SGHTA and CDR2 is FQGNSA. There are 16 residues in the CDR3. Trimming pared 1 base from V and 4 bases from J, leaving 16 bases between. Sequenced by immunoSEQ multiplex PCR; TCRdb stores in-frame clones only, minus some. The sample has 300,000 to 400,000 clones, roughly 89% seen once; the top ten hold 4.5% to 6.5%. These data originate in a study of blood T cell repertoires in COVID-19. Participants had their cohort set by participant-reported clinical history. The rearrangement joins TRBV7-2 to TRBJ1-1, with D possibly TRBD1 on 6 matching bases. The sequencing input was PBMCs or T cells enriched from blood (not recorded which). The TCR comes from a man aged 55-75 years who had recovered from COVID-19. The CDR3 here is CASSLVQGGVSTEAFF. CDR3 nucleotide sequence: TGTGCCAGCAGCTTAGTACAGGGAGGGGTTAGCACTGAAGCTTTCTTT.